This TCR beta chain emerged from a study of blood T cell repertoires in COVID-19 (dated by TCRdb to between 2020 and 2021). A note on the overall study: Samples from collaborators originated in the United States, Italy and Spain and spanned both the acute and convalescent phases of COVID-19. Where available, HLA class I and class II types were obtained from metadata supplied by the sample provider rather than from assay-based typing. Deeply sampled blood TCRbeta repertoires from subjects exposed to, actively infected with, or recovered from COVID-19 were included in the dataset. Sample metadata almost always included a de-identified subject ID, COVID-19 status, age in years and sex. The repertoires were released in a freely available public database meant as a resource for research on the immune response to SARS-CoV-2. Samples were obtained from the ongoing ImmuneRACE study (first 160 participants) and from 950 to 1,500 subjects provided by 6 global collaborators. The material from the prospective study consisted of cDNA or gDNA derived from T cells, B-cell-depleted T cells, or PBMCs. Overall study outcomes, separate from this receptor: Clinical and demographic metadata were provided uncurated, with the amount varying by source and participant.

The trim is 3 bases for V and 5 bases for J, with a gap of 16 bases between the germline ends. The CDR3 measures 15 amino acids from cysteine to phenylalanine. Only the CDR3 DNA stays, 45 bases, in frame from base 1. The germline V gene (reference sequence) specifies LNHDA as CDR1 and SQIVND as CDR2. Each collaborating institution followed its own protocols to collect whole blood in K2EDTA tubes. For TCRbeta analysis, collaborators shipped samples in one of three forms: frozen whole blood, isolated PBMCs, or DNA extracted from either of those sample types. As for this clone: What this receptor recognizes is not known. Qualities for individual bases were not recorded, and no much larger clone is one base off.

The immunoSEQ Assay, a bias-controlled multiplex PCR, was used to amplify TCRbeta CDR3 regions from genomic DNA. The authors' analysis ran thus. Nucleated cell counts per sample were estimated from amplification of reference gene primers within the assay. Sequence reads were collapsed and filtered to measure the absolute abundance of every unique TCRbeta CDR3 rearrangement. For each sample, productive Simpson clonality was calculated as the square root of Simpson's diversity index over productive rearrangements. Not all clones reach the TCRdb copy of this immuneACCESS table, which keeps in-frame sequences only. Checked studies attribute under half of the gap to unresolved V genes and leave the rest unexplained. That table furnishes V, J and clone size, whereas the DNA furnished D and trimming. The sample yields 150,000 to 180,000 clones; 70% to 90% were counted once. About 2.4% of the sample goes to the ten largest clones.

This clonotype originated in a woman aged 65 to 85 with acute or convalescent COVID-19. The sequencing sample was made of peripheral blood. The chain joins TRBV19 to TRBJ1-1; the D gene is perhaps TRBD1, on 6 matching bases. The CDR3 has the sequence CASSIRDTLGTEAFF. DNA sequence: TGTGCCAGTAGTATTCGGGACACTCTGGGAACTGAAGCTTTCTTT. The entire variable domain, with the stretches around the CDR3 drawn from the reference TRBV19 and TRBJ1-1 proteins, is DGGITQSPKYLFRKEGQNVTLSCEQNLNHDAMYWYRQDPGQGLRLIYYSQIVNDFQKGDIAEGYSVSREKKESFPLTVTSAQKNPTAFYLCASSIRDTLGTEAFFGQGTRLTVV.